The subject of this entry is one TCR beta chain. What it recognizes is unknown. The data were taken from a study of T cell responses to AZD1222 COVID-19 vaccine. Trimming took 2 bases from V and 4 from J, leaving 11 bases between them. The germline gives CDR1 MNHEY, CDR2 SVGAGI. The CDR3 has 14 amino acids. Assay: immunoSEQ multiplex PCR; the TCRdb copy retains only in-frame clones and omits some. Counted here are about 100,000 clones, around 87% occurring once; the ten biggest clones make up 4% to 4.5%. Points from the study as a whole: Vaccine-associated CD4 TCRs spanned spike, dominant at 160-218 and 743-854. The donor cohort was predominantly white British with a female majority, and clonal diversity may have been underestimated.

The source is an adult in good health. The sequences come from peripheral blood, collected on day 0 of MenACWY control vaccination. The chain combines TRBV6-5 with TRBJ2-5; weak D call: TRBD1 (6 bases). The CDR3 protein is CASSYQGGAETQYF. Written as DNA, the CDR3 is TGTGCCAGCAGTTACCAAGGGGGAGCAGAGACCCAGTACTTC.